Following are 13 T cell receptor beta chains from one sample sequenced in a study of blood T cell repertoires in COVID-19. Using immunoSEQ multiplex PCR, the repertoire was profiled, and TCRdb retains in-frame clones only, with some absent. The repertoire holds around 230,000 clones, with less than 90% as singletons. The specimen was PBMCs or T cells enriched from blood (not recorded which). The receptors were sampled from a woman in her twenties or thirties who had recovered from COVID-19.

V gene TRBV6-2 or TRBV6-3 combines with J gene TRBJ2-7; D not certain. Germline V CDR1 and CDR2: MNHEY, SVGEGT. V was pared by 2 bases and J by 7 bases, with 9 bases between. This CDR3 is built from 12 residues. The chain's CDR3 is CASSYTPLEQYF. For the CDR3, the DNA is TGTGCCAGCAGTTACACCCCACTTGAGCAGTACTTC.

This chain uses TRBV5-1 with TRBJ1-2; 7 nucleotides align to TRBD1. Per germline, CDR1 SGHRS and CDR2 YFSETQ. This CDR3 is 13 amino acids long. The V segment lost 5 bases and the J segment 4 bases; nucleotides outside the gene matches: 5. Here the CDR3 reads CASSTGDSYGYTF. The CDR3 region has the DNA TGCGCCAGCAGTACAGGGGATAGCTATGGCTACACCTTC.

V is TRBV4-3 and J is TRBJ1-6; D not certain. The V end lost 1 base, the J end lost 4 bases, and 14 bases lay between the germline ends. In germline, CDR1 is LGHNA, CDR2 YSLEER. The CDR3 sequence is 17 residues long. The CDR3, as DNA: TGCGCCAGCAGCCAAGGTTCCCGGGAGATATATAATTCACCCCTCCACTTT. Translated, it gives CASSQGSREIYNSPLHF.

This sequence joins TRBV27 and TRBJ1-1; TRBD1 agrees at 11 bases. CDR1 MNHEY and CDR2 SMNVEV come from the germline V gene (reference sequence). The CDR3 totals 13 residues. V was clipped by 6 bases and J by 8 bases; unmatched bases: 5. The CDR3 nucleotides are TGTGCCAGCAGGGGACAGGGGGGACGAGAAGCTTTCTTT. It specifies CASRGQGGREAFF.

The genes are TRBV19 and TRBJ2-7, with 7 positions matching TRBD1. V trimming: 1 base; J trimming: 0 bases; junction bases outside the gene matches: 3. The CDR3 runs 15 residues. CDR1 and CDR2 (germline): LNHDA, SQIVND (reference sequence). Written as DNA, the CDR3 is TGTGCCAGTAGTATAGTTCCAGGGGGCTCCTACGAGCAGTACTTC. It specifies CASSIVPGGSYEQYF.

This chain uses TRBV12-5 with TRBJ1-2, with 9 bases fitting TRBD1. The CDR3 length is 17 residues. Trimming cost V 3 bases and J 4 bases; bases outside gene matches: 12. Germline CDR1 is LGHNT and CDR2 is FRNRAP. The CDR3 DNA follows: TGTGCTAGTGGTTTAGAATATAGGACAGGGGAAGGCTATGGCTACACCTTC. It yields the protein CASGLEYRTGEGYGYTF.

The V gene is TRBV5-1, the J gene TRBJ1-2; 7 bases are a match to TRBD1. Germline trimming cut 0 bases from V and 5 bases from J; bases unmatched to any gene: 10. The CDR3 totals 16 residues. Germline CDR1 reads SGHRS; CDR2 reads YFSETQ. Here the CDR3 reads CASSLARDSTIYGYTF. For the CDR3, the DNA is TGCGCCAGCAGCTTGGCCCGGGACAGCACCATTTATGGCTACACCTTC.

The rearrangement joins TRBV24-1 to TRBJ2-2, with 7 bases lining up with TRBD1. This CDR3 has 14 amino acids. V lost 7 bases, J lost 5 bases, and 6 bases stayed unmatched. Looked up from germline, CDR1 is KGHDR and CDR2 is SFDVKD. The CDR3 region has the DNA TGTGCCACCAGCACCGACAGGGAGACCGGGGAGCTGTTTTTT. Residues: CATSTDRETGELFF.

The chain joins TRBV6-5 to TRBJ1-6; TRBD1 matches 7 bases. V lost 4 bases to trimming and J lost 7 bases; unmatched junction nucleotides: 7. CDR3 length: 15 residues. CDR1 and CDR2 (germline): MNHEY, SVGAGI. CDR3 DNA sequence: TGTGCCAGCAGTTCCCAGGGGGTTAGGAATTCACCCCTCCACTTT. Its translation: CASSSQGVRNSPLHF.

The chain carries TRBV5-1 and TRBJ1-2; 7 bases match TRBD1. The V gene's germline CDR1 is SGHRS and CDR2 YFSETQ. The CDR3 sequence is 16 residues long. V dropped 3 bases and J dropped 3; count of bases not matched to a gene: 11. This CDR3 reads CASSSGRTGGDYGYTF. CDR3 nucleotides: TGCGCCAGCAGCTCTGGTAGGACAGGCGGTGACTATGGCTACACCTTC.

J is TRBJ1-2 and V is TRBV7-2; 8 bases fit TRBD1. With 5 bases clipped from V and 8 bases from J, the junction kept 16 bases outside the gene matches. Per the germline V gene, CDR1 is SGHTA and CDR2 is FQGNSA. CDR3 length: 16 amino acids. This CDR3 is CASSPGQGRSRGGYTF. For the CDR3, the DNA is TGTGCCAGCAGCCCAGGACAGGGTCGAAGCCGGGGAGGCTACACCTTC.

CDR3 region: CASSVQRSGTDTQYF. CDR3 DNA: TGTGCCAGCAGCGTACAGCGGTCGGGCACAGATACGCAGTATTTT. This chain joins TRBV9 and TRBJ2-3, with TRBD2 as a possible D gene (5 bases). The V gene lost 1 base and the J gene lost 1 base, with 10 bases spanning the gap. The CDR3 is made up of 15 amino acids. CDR1 is SGDLS, CDR2 YYNGEE, per germline.

The V and J genes are TRBV25-1 and TRBJ1-6, with TRBD1 matching 9 bases. Looked up from germline, CDR1 is MGHDK and CDR2 is SYGVNS. After removal of 5 bases from V and 8 bases from J, the junction contained 10 bases not matched to a gene. This CDR3 spans 16 amino acids. The CDR3, as DNA: TGTGCCAGCAGTCCCCCCCTGGACAGGGGAGATTCACCCCTCCACTTT. Translating it yields CASSPPLDRGDSPLHF. Filled out from reference TRBV25-1 and TRBJ1-6, the complete variable domain reads EADIYQTPRYLVIGTGKKITLECSQTMGHDKMYWYQQDPGMELHLIHYSYGVNSTEKGDLSSESTVSRIRTEHFPLTLESARPSHTSQYLCASSPPLDRGDSPLHFGNGTRLTVT.